A selection of T cell receptor beta chains follows, all from one sample in a study of shared clonotypes between healthy human individuals. Profiled with immunoSEQ multiplex PCR; TCRdb holds only in-frame clones, not every one. The table includes over a million clones, more than 75% detected once. What was sequenced was memory CD4+ T cells from PBMCs. These TCRs come from a man younger than 35 in good health. Some clones in this sample may be carry-over from other donors' samples. The CDR3 runs from the conserved cysteine through the conserved F or W. The D gene is left open where the match is weak. Expanded clones get a size class; other rows say once, few or many, or leave the size out.

CDR3: CASSYGLAGYNEQFF
DNA: TGCGCCAGCAGTTACGGACTAGCGGGATACAATGAGCAGTTCTTC
J: TRBJ2-1
V: TRBV4-1
length: 15
D: TRBD2
size: NA

CDR3: CASSLRLAGEDAYEQYF
DNA: TGCGCCAGCAGCCTTCGACTAGCGGGAGAGGATGCCTACGAGCAGTACTTC
J: TRBJ2-7
V: TRBV4-3
length: 17
D: TRBD2
size: NA

CDR3: CASSRLGGGMNTEAFF
DNA: TGTGCCAGCAGCCGATTAGGGGGGGGCATGAACACTGAAGCTTTCTTT
J: TRBJ1-1
V: TRBV7-8
length: 16
D: NA
size: NA

CDR3: CASSLGQRGSYEQYF
DNA: TGTGCCAGCAGCTTGGGGCAGCGGGGGTCCTACGAGCAGTACTTC
J: TRBJ2-7
V: TRBV5-4
length: 15
D: TRBD2
size: NA

CDR3: CASSVNPGYDSPLHF
DNA: TGTGCCAGCAGCGTAAATCCCGGATACGATTCACCCCTCCACTTT
J: TRBJ1-6
V: TRBV9
length: 15
D: NA
size: NA

CDR3: CASSTAPRDFNYEQYF
DNA: TGTGCCAGCAGCACAGCACCCAGGGACTTCAACTACGAGCAGTACTTC
J: TRBJ2-7
V: TRBV11-2
length: 16
D: NA
size: many

CDR3: CASSPRDSLLEGYTF
DNA: TGTGCCAGCAGCCCCCGGGACAGCCTTTTAGAGGGCTACACCTTC
J: TRBJ1-2
V: TRBV7-8
length: 15
D: TRBD1
size: once

CDR3: CASSSGGGAIQETQYF
DNA: TGCGCCAGCAGCTCAGGAGGAGGGGCCATACAAGAGACCCAGTACTTC
J: TRBJ2-5
V: TRBV5-1
length: 16
D: NA
size: NA

CDR3: CASSPALGNQETQYF
DNA: TGTGCCAGCAGCCCGGCACTAGGAAACCAAGAGACCCAGTACTTC
J: TRBJ2-5
V: TRBV7-2
length: 15
D: NA
size: NA

CDR3: CASRLGPAQAYEQYF
DNA: TGCGCCAGCCGCCTGGGGCCGGCTCAGGCCTACGAGCAGTACTTC
J: TRBJ2-7
V: TRBV5-1
length: 15
D: NA
size: NA

CDR3: CASTRNRNGEEAFF
DNA: TGTGCCAGCACCAGAAACAGAAACGGGGAGGAAGCTTTCTTT
J: TRBJ1-1
V: TRBV2
length: 14
D: NA
size: NA

CDR3: CASSLEVQPQHF
DNA: TGTGCCAGCAGCTTAGAAGTTCAGCCCCAGCATTTT
J: TRBJ1-5
V: TRBV7-8
length: 12
D: NA
size: NA

CDR3: CASSLGGTKNSPLHF
DNA: TGTGCCAGCAGCTTAGGTGGGACAAAGAATTCACCCCTCCACTTT
J: TRBJ1-6
V: TRBV7-9
length: 15
D: NA
size: NA

CDR3: CASSPGQGSYNEQFF
DNA: TGTGCCAGCTCCCCAGGACAGGGGTCCTACAATGAGCAGTTCTTC
J: TRBJ2-1
V: TRBV18
length: 15
D: TRBD1
size: few

CDR3: CASSLAPGQGMDTIYF
DNA: TGTGCCAGCAGCTTAGCACCGGGACAGGGGATGGACACCATATATTTT
J: TRBJ1-3
V: TRBV7-9
length: 16
D: TRBD1
size: NA

CDR3: CASSPLAVYNEQFF
DNA: TGTGCCAGCAGCCCGTTAGCGGTTTACAATGAGCAGTTCTTC
J: TRBJ2-1
V: TRBV7-9
length: 14
D: NA
size: NA

CDR3: CASSLLSSGDRKNTESFF
DNA: TGTGCCAGCAGTTTATTATCTAGTGGGGACAGGAAGAACACTGAATCTTTCTTT
J: TRBJ1-1
V: TRBV28
length: 18
D: TRBD1
size: NA

CDR3: CASSPPGNVPQGQYF
DNA: TGTGCCAGCAGCCCCCCCGGGAACGTTCCGCAGGGGCAGTACTTC
J: TRBJ2-7
V: TRBV9
length: 15
D: NA
size: NA

CDR3: CASSRSGSGGNEQFF
DNA: TGTGCCAGCAGCCGGAGCGGGAGTGGTGGGAATGAGCAGTTCTTC
J: TRBJ2-1
V: TRBV4-2
length: 15
D: TRBD2
size: NA

CDR3: CASGRLGSYNEQFF
DNA: TGTGCCAGCGGGAGACTGGGCTCCTACAATGAGCAGTTCTTC
J: TRBJ2-1
V: TRBV9
length: 14
D: NA
size: NA

CDR3: CASSKGQGAGEQYF
DNA: TGTGCCAGCAGCAAAGGACAGGGGGCGGGCGAGCAGTACTTC
J: TRBJ2-7
V: TRBV21-1
length: 14
D: NA
size: NA

CDR3: CASSYYYEQYF
DNA: TGTGCCAGCAGCTATTACTACGAGCAGTACTTC
J: TRBJ2-7
V: TRBV11-2
length: 11
D: NA
size: NA

CDR3: CASSPLRGNTGELFF
DNA: TGTGCCAGCAGCCCCTTGAGGGGGAACACCGGGGAGCTGTTTTTT
J: TRBJ2-2
V: TRBV5-4
length: 15
D: NA
size: NA

CDR3: CASSSAGRGSLHEQFF
DNA: TGTGCCAGCAGTTCAGCAGGTCGCGGGAGTTTACATGAGCAGTTCTTC
J: TRBJ2-1
V: TRBV27
length: 16
D: TRBD2
size: few

CDR3: CASQPRGVSGNTIYF
DNA: TGTGCCAGTCAACCCCGGGGAGTCTCTGGAAACACCATATATTTT
J: TRBJ1-3
V: TRBV19
length: 15
D: NA
size: few

CDR3: CASSIMAGQPQHF
DNA: TGTGCCAGTAGTATAATGGCCGGGCAGCCCCAGCATTTT
J: TRBJ1-5
V: TRBV19
length: 13
D: NA
size: once

CDR3: CASSLDPGANTGELFF
DNA: TGTGCCAGCAGCTTAGATCCAGGGGCGAACACCGGGGAGCTGTTTTTT
J: TRBJ2-2
V: TRBV7-6
length: 16
D: NA
size: NA

CDR3: CASSLSLGQGAFYEQYF
DNA: TGTGCCAGCAGCCTATCCCTAGGGCAGGGGGCCTTCTACGAGCAGTACTTC
J: TRBJ2-7
V: TRBV11-2
length: 17
D: TRBD1
size: NA

CDR3: CASSWEREVSYEQYF
DNA: TGTGCCAGCAGCTGGGAACGGGAGGTGTCCTACGAGCAGTACTTC
J: TRBJ2-7
V: TRBV5-5
length: 15
D: TRBD2
size: NA

CDR3: CASRETGLPRETQYF
DNA: TGTGCCAGTAGGGAAACAGGGTTGCCACGGGAGACCCAGTACTTC
J: TRBJ2-5
V: TRBV19
length: 15
D: NA
size: NA

CDR3: CSTLRTIPHNEQFF
DNA: TGCAGCACCCTTCGGACCATACCTCACAATGAGCAGTTCTTC
J: TRBJ2-1
V: TRBV29-1
length: 14
D: NA
size: NA

CDR3: CASSPWDRGSEQYF
DNA: TGTGCCAGCAGCCCATGGGACAGAGGTTCCGAGCAGTACTTC
J: TRBJ2-7
V: TRBV13
length: 14
D: TRBD1
size: NA

CDR3: CASSLAGAYEQYF
DNA: TGTGCCAGCAGCTTAGCGGGGGCTTACGAGCAGTACTTC
J: TRBJ2-7
V: TRBV11-2
length: 13
D: NA
size: NA

CDR3: CASSFRRNQETQYF
DNA: TGTGCCAGCAGTTTCCGCAGGAACCAAGAGACCCAGTACTTC
J: TRBJ2-5
V: TRBV27
length: 14
D: NA
size: NA

CDR3: CASSADRGATGELFF
DNA: TGTGCCAGCAGTGCCGACAGGGGAGCCACCGGGGAGCTGTTTTTT
J: TRBJ2-2
V: TRBV27
length: 15
D: TRBD1
size: NA

CDR3: CASSLRGGLAAPDTQYF
DNA: TGTGCCAGCAGCTTAAGGGGGGGACTAGCGGCCCCAGATACGCAGTATTTT
J: TRBJ2-3
V: TRBV7-3
length: 17
D: TRBD2
size: NA

CDR3: CASSLMGASTDTQYF
DNA: TGCGCCAGCAGCTTGATGGGAGCGAGCACAGATACGCAGTATTTT
J: TRBJ2-3
V: TRBV5-1
length: 15
D: NA
size: NA

CDR3: CASSPRLAGVNEQFF
DNA: TGCGCCAGCAGCCCGAGACTAGCGGGAGTCAATGAGCAGTTCTTC
J: TRBJ2-1
V: TRBV5-1
length: 15
D: TRBD2
size: once

CDR3: CASSPRPGRGHQPQHF
DNA: TGTGCCAGCAGTCCCAGGCCCGGCAGGGGGCATCAGCCCCAGCATTTT
J: TRBJ1-5
V: TRBV27
length: 16
D: TRBD1
size: NA

CDR3: CASSFPEETQYF
DNA: TGCGCCAGCAGCTTTCCGGAAGAGACCCAGTACTTC
J: TRBJ2-5
V: TRBV5-1
length: 12
D: NA
size: NA

CDR3: CASSLEGTETQYF
DNA: TGTGCCAGCAGCTTAGAAGGGACGGAGACCCAGTACTTC
J: TRBJ2-5
V: TRBV11-3
length: 13
D: NA
size: NA

CDR3: CASSYQIPGLAGVNTGELFF
DNA: TGTGCCAGCAGTTACCAAATCCCGGGACTAGCGGGAGTGAACACCGGGGAGCTGTTTTTT
J: TRBJ2-2
V: TRBV6-7
length: 20
D: TRBD2
size: once